This record concerns one TCR beta chain sequence. Its antigen is as yet unknown. This specimen belongs to a study of OX40 agonist ivuxolimab in advanced cancers. Across the study: Partial response was recorded in three patients: one hepatocellular carcinoma and two cutaneous melanoma cases.

Whole-study findings and limits: Expanded clones tended on average to be more numerous among CD8+ T cells than CD4+.

The CDR3 runs to 17 residues. The germline V and J ends were trimmed by 2 bases and 4 bases, with 19 bases remaining between them. CDR1 and CDR2 from the germline V gene are MDHEN and SYDVKM. Sequenced by immunoSEQ multiplex PCR; TCRdb stores in-frame clones only, minus some. The table records about 130,000 clones, under 95% of them present only once. Sequencing used CD4+ or CD8+ T cells sorted from blood, obtained in a trial of the OX40 agonist ivuxolimab. J is TRBJ2-3 and V is TRBV28; D is perhaps TRBD1 (6 bases). The source is an adult with an advanced solid tumor such as melanoma, head and neck, liver or kidney cancer. The CDR3 region is CASSLGSQGPLSDTQYF. CDR3 DNA: TGTGCCAGCAGTTTAGGGTCCCAGGGGCCTCTATCAGATACGCAGTATTTT. The entire variable domain, with the rest obtained from reference TRBV28 and TRBJ2-3, is as follows: DVKVTQSSRYLVKRTGEKVFLECVQDMDHENMFWYRQDPGLGLRLIYFSYDVKMKEKGDIPEGYSVSREKKERFSLILESASTNQTSMYLCASSLGSQGPLSDTQYFGPGTRLTVL.